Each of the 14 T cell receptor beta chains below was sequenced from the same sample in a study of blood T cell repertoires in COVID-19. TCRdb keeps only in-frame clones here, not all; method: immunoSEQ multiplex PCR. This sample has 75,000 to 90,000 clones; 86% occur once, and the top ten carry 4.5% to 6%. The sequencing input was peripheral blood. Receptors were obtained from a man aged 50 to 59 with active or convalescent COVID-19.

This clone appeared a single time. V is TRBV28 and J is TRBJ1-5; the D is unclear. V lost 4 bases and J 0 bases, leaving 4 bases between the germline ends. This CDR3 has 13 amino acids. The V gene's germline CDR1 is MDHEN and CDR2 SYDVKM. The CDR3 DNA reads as TGTGCCAGCAGTTACGGTAGCAATCAGCCCCAGCATTTT. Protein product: CASSYGSNQPQHF.

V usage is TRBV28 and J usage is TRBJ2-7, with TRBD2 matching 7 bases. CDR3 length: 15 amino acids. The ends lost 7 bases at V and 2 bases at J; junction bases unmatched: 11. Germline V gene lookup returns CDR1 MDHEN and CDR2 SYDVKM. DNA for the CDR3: TGTGCCAGCACACCTGGGGGGGACGCCCCCTACGAGCAGTACGTC. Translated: CASTPGGDAPYEQYV.

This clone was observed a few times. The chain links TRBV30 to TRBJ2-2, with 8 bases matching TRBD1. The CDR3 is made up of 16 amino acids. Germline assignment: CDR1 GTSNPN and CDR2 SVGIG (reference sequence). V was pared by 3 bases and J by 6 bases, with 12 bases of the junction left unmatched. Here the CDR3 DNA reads TGTGCCTGGAGAGTCCCTGGACAGGGACGTGCCGGGGAGCTGTTTTTT. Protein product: CAWRVPGQGRAGELFF.

The CDR3 bases are TGTGCCAGCAGCGCGGACAGGGCAAATCAGCCCCAGCATTTT. It codes for CASSADRANQPQHF. The rearrangement uses TRBV9 and TRBJ1-5, with 8 bases lining up with TRBD1. The trim removed 3 bases at V and 4 bases at J, leaving 3 bases unmatched. Germline CDR1 SGDLS, CDR2 YYNGEE. The CDR3 is 14 amino acids.

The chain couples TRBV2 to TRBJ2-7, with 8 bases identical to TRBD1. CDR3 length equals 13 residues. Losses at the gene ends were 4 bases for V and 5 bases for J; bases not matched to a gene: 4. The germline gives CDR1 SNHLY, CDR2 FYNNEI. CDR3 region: CASSGQGMNEQYV. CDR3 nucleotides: TGTGCCAGCAGTGGACAGGGGATGAACGAGCAGTACGTC.

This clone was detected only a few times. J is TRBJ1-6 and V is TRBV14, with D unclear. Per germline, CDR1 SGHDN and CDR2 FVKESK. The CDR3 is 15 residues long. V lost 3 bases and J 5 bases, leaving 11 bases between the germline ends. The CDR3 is CASSHLDGNNSPLHF. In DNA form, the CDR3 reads TGTGCCAGCAGCCACCTGGACGGGAATAATTCACCCCTCCACTTT.

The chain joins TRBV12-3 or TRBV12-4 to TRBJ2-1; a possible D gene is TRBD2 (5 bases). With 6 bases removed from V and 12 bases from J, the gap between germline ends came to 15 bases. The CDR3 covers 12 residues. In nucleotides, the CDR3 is TGTGCCAGCAGCCGAGCGGTTACTAGGCAGTTCTTC. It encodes CASSRAVTRQFF.

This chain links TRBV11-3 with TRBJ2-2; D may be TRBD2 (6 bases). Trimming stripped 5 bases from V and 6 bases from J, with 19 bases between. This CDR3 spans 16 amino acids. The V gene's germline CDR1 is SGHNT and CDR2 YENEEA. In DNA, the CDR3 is TGTGCCAGCAGCCCGTATGAGACGCGGGGTCCCGGGGAGCTGTTTTTT. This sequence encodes CASSPYETRGPGELFF.

CDR3 amino acids: CASSVAVQGAISEKLFF. CDR3 in DNA: TGTGCCAGCAGCGTAGCGGTTCAGGGGGCGATTAGTGAAAAACTGTTTTTT. The V and J genes are TRBV9 and TRBJ1-4, with 8 positions matching TRBD1. Germline CDR1 reads SGDLS; CDR2 reads YYNGEE. V trimming: 0 bases; J trimming: 7 bases; junction bases outside the gene matches: 11. The CDR3 runs to 17 residues.

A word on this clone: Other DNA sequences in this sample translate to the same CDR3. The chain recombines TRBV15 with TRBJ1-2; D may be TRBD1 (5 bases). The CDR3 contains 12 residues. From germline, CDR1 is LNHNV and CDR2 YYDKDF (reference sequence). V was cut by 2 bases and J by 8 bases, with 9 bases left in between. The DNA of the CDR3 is TGTGCCACCAGCAGACCGGGGGAAGGCTACACCTTC. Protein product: CATSRPGEGYTF.

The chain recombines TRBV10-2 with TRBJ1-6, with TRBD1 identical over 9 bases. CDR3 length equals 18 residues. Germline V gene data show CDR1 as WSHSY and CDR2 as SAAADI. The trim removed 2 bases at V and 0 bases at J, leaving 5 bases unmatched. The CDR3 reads CASSERGQGRSYNSPLHF. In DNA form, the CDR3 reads TGCGCCAGCAGTGAGAGGGGACAGGGCCGCTCCTATAATTCACCCCTCCACTTT.

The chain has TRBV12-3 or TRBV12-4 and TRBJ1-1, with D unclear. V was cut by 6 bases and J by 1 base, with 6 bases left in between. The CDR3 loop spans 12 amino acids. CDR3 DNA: TGTGCCAGCAGAAAGCAGAACACTGAAGCTTTCTTT. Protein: CASRKQNTEAFF.

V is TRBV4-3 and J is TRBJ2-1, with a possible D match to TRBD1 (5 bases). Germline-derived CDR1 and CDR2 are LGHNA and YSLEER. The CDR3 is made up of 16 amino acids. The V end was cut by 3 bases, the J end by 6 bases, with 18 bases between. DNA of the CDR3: TGCGCCAGCAGCCACCAGGGATCCCGACCTGGCAATGAGCAGTTCTTC. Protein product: CASSHQGSRPGNEQFF.

In DNA, the CDR3 is TGTGCCAGCTCACGAAGGGGGTTGTTTGAAGCTTTCTTT. Its protein product is CASSRRGLFEAFF. V gene TRBV18 combines with J gene TRBJ1-1; D perhaps matches TRBD1 (6 bases). This CDR3 is built from 13 residues. CDR1 is KGHSH and CDR2 is LQKENI in the germline V gene. Trimming left V 4 bases short and J 7 bases short, with 13 bases between. The complete variable domain, with remaining parts taken from reference TRBV18 and TRBJ1-1, reads NAGVMQNPRHLVRRRGQEARLRCSPMKGHSHVYWYRQLPEEGLKFMVYLQKENIIDESGMPKERFSAEFPKEGPSILRIQQVVRGDSAAYFCASSRRGLFEAFFGQGTRLTVV.